These 8 T cell receptor beta chains were sequenced from one sample in a study of T cell repertoires in cytomegalovirus infection. Via MiXCR, TCRdb re-called the reads, giving one row per CDR3 protein. The table shows 150,000 to 200,000 distinct CDR3 sequences, with 28% occurring only once. Sequences were obtained from PBMCs. The source is a human donor in good health (CMV status not recorded). Some clones in this sample may be carry-over from other donors' samples.

This sequence joins TRBV28 and TRBJ1-1, with 7 bases identical to TRBD1. V lost 8 bases, J lost 5 bases, and 11 bases stayed unmatched. Germline CDR1 MDHEN, CDR2 SYDVKM. The CDR3 covers 14 residues. As DNA, the CDR3 is TGTGCCAGCGTACCCTCGACAGGGAGGACTGAAGCTTTCTTT. Encoded protein: CASVPSTGRTEAFF.

This clonotype has just a few counts. The V gene is TRBV29-1, the J gene TRBJ2-3, with D possibly matching TRBD1 (5 bases). The CDR3 runs 11 residues. Germline V gives CDR1 SQVTM, CDR2 ANQGSEA. Trimming took 6 bases from V and 6 from J, leaving 10 bases between them. The CDR3 protein is CSVPRQDTQYF. The CDR3 nucleotides read TGCAGCGTCCCAAGACAGGATACGCAGTATTTT.

The CDR3 loop reads CASSLHANTGELFF. For the CDR3, the DNA is TGCGCCAGCAGCTTACACGCGAACACCGGGGAGCTGTTTTTT. This sequence joins TRBV5-1 and TRBJ2-2; D gene uncertain. V was trimmed by 2 bases and J by 0 bases, leaving 5 bases between them. CDR3 length equals 14 residues. Germline CDR1 reads SGHRS; CDR2 reads YFSETQ.

This clonotype has ten or more counts. The V gene is TRBV11-2, the J gene TRBJ2-7; D unclear. Germline loops: CDR1 SGHAT, CDR2 FQNNGV. The CDR3 sequence is 14 residues long. V was shortened by 5 bases and J by 2 bases, with 13 bases between the two germline ends. CDR3 sequence: CASSLPPSTYEQYF. The CDR3 bases are TGTGCCAGCAGCCTCCCACCCTCTACCTACGAGCAGTACTTC. Based on the CDR3 plus reference TRBV11-2 and TRBJ2-7, the full variable domain is EAGVAQSPRYKIIEKRQSVAFWCNPISGHATLYWYQQILGQGPKLLIQFQNNGVVDDSQLPKDRFSAERLKGVDSTLKIQPAKLEDSAVYLCASSLPPSTYEQYFGPGTRLTVT.

This clonotype has a count of ten or more. The chain has TRBV7-2 and TRBJ2-5; 11 nucleotides line up with TRBD2. J gave up 0 bases and V 5 bases, and 2 bases lay outside the gene matches. CDR3 size: 15 residues. Germline V CDR1 and CDR2: SGHTA, FQGNSA. The CDR3 DNA reads TGTGCCAGCAGCATGACTAGCGGGAACCAAGAGACCCAGTACTTC. Its translation: CASSMTSGNQETQYF.

A word on this clonotype: A much larger clone is a single base away; this may be a read error. The CDR3 protein is CASSPPGDGSYTEQFF. CDR3 DNA sequence: TGTGCCAGCAGCCCACCCGGGGACGGCTCCTACACTGAGCAGTTCTTC. The rearrangement uses TRBV7-2 and TRBJ2-1; the D gene could be TRBD1 or TRBD2 (5 bases each). The CDR3 has 16 residues. Germline V gene lookup returns CDR1 SGHTA and CDR2 FQGNSA.

This clonotype appeared many times. This rearrangement joins TRBV2 to TRBJ2-2; D unclear. V lost 5 bases to trimming and J lost 6 bases, with 16 bases between them. The length of the CDR3 is 15 residues. Germline CDR1 is SNHLY and CDR2 is FYNNEI. The CDR3: CASSPWTSSPGELFF. CDR3 coding DNA: TGTGCCAGCAGTCCTTGGACCTCAAGCCCCGGGGAGCTGTTTTTT. Full variable domain (outside the CDR3, taken from reference TRBV2 and TRBJ2-2): EPEVTQTPSHQVTQMGQEVILRCVPISNHLYFYWYRQILGQKVEFLVSFYNNEISEKSEIFDDQFSVERPDGSNFTLKIRSTKLEDSAMYFCASSPWTSSPGELFFGEGSRLTVL.

With respect to this clonotype: One end of the junction fails to match germline, which may point to a read error. The chain joins TRBV9 to TRBJ2-1; D possibly matches TRBD1 or TRBD2 (5 bases each). The germline V gene encodes CDR1 SGDLS and CDR2 YYNGEE. This CDR3 spans 15 amino acids. The CDR3 DNA follows: TGCGCCAGCAGCCCCTCCGGGACGGGCGGCAGTGAGCAGTTCTTC. Translated: CASSPSGTGGSEQFF. Full variable domain (rest looked up from reference TRBV9 and TRBJ2-1): DSGVTQTPKHLITATGQRVTLRCSPRSGDLSVYWYQQSLDQGLQFLIQYYNGEERAKGNILERFSAQQFPDLHSELNLSSLELGDSALYFCASSPSGTGGSEQFFGPGTRLTVL.